Reported below is one T cell receptor beta chain. Antigen unknown. An equimolar mix of two oligonucleotides served as the beta constant-region primer for TRBC1 and TRBC2. Four rounds of PCR amplified the ligated cDNA using nested alpha and beta constant-region primers plus SP2. TCRdb re-analysed the UMI-ligation and nested PCR reads in MiXCR, keeping a single row per CDR3 protein. Of 95,000 to 150,000 distinct CDR3 sequences listed, 36% are singletons. This sample was included in a study of naive and memory T cell subsets. Whole-study results and caveats: Over 95% of naive TCR sequences appeared only once after error correction, unlike memory subsets. In CD4 and CD8 cells, diversity dropped from naive through EMRA.

The sample taken for sequencing was central memory CD4+ T cells from blood. This receptor was obtained from a human donor in good health.

The CDR3 loop reads CASRQNRVVIEQFF. DNA for the CDR3: TGTGCCAGTAGACAGAACAGGGTAGTGATTGAGCAGTTCTTC. The gene calls are TRBV6-5 and TRBJ2-1, with TRBD1 as a possible D gene (6 bases). V lost 9 bases to trimming and J lost 9 bases, with 21 bases between them. The germline V gene has CDR1 MNHEY and CDR2 SVGAGI. The CDR3 has 14 residues.